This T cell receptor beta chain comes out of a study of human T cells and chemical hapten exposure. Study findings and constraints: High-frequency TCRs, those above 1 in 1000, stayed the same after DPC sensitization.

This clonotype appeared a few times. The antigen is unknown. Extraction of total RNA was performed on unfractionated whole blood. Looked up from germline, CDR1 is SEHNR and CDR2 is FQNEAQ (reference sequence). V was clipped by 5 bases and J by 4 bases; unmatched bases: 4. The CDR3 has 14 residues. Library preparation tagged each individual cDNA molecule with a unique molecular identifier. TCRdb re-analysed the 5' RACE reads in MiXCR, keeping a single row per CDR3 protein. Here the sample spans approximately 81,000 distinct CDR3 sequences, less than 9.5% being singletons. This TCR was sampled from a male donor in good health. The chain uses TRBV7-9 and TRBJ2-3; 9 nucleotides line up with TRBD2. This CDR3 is CASSPLAGADTQYF. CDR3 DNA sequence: TGTGCCAGCAGCCCGTTAGCGGGAGCAGATACGCAGTATTTT.